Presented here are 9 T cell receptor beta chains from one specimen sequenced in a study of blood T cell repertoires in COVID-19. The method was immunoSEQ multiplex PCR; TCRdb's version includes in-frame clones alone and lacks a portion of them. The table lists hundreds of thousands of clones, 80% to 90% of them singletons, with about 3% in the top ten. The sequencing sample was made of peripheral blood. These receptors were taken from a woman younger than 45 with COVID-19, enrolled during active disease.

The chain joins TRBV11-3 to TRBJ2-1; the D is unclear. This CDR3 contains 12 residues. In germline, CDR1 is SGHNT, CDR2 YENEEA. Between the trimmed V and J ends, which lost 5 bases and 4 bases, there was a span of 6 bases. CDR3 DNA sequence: TGTGCCAGCAGCCAGTTTTACAATGAGCAGTTCTTC. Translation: CASSQFYNEQFF. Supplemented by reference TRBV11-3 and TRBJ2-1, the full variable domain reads EAGVVQSPRYKIIEKKQPVAFWCNPISGHNTLYWYLQNLGQGPELLIRYENEEAVDDSQLPKDRFSAERLKGVDSTLKIQPAELGDSAVYLCASSQFYNEQFFGPGTRLTVL.

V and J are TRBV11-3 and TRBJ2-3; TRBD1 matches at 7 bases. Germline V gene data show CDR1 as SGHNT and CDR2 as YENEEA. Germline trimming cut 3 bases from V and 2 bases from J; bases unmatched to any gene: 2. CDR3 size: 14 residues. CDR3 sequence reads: CASSLGQITDTQYF. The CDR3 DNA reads TGTGCCAGCAGCTTGGGACAGATCACAGATACGCAGTATTTT.

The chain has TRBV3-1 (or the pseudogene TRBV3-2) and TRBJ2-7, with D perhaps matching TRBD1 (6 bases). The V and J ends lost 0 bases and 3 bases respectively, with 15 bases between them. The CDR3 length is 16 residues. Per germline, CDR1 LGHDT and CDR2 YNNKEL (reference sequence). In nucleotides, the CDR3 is TGTGCCAGCAGCCAAGACCCCGGGACATTCATCTACGAGCAGTACTTC. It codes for CASSQDPGTFIYEQYF.

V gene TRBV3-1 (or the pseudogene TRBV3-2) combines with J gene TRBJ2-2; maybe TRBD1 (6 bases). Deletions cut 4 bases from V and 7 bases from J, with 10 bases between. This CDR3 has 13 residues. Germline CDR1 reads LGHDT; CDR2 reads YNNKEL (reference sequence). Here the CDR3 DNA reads TGTGCCAGCAGCCGATCAGGGGTCGGGGAGCTGTTTTTT. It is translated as CASSRSGVGELFF.

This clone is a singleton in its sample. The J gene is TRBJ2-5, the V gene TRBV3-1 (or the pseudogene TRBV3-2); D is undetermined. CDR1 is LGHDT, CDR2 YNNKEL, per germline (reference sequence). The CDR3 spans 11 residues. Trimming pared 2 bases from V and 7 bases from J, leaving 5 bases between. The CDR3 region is CASSQSRTQYF. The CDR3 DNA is TGTGCCAGCAGCCAATCCCGGACCCAGTACTTC.

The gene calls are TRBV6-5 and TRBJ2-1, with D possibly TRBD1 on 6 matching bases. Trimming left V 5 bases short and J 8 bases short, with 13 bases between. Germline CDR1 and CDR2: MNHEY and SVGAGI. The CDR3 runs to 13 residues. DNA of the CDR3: TGTGCCAGCAGTCAGGAGACAGGATATGAGCAGTTCTTC. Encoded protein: CASSQETGYEQFF.

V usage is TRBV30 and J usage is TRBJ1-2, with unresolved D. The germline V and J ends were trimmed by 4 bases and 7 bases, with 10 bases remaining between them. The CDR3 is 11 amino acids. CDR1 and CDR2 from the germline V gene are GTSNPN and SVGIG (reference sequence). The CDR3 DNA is TGTGCCTGGATTACCGGTTCTGGCTACACCTTC. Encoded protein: CAWITGSGYTF.

In nucleotides, the CDR3 is TGTGCCAGCAGCCAAGGAGACAGGGACGGCTACACCTTC. It specifies CASSQGDRDGYTF. The chain carries TRBV4-2 and TRBJ1-2; TRBD1 matches 7 bases. Germline CDR1 is LGHNA and CDR2 is YNFKEQ. The CDR3 contains 13 residues. The trim removed 1 base at V and 8 bases at J, leaving 4 bases unmatched.

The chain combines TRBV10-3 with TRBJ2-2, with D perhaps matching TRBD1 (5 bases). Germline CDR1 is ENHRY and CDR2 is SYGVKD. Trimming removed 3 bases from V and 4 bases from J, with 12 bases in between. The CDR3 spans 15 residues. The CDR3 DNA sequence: TGTGCCATCAGTGATCAGGACACCTTCACCGGGGAGCTGTTTTTT. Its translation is CAISDQDTFTGELFF.